The next 8 T cell receptor beta chains were all read from a single sample in a study of a mutant IDH1 vaccine in newly diagnosed glioma (dated by TCRdb to the early 2020s). To prepare the library, the immunoSEQ multiplex PCR assay was applied. TCRdb obtained this table from immuneACCESS and retained in-frame rearrangements with V and J assigned. These tables miss some clones; where compared with another copy, unresolved V genes account for less than half of the shortfall, and the remainder is unexplained. This sample has some 71,000 clones in its table, and about 88% of those were observed once. The leading ten clones occupy roughly 2% of the sample. The sample's time point, from its label and the paper: week 35, safety follow-up. Each vaccine dose was 300 ug of a 20-mer mutant IDH1 peptide in Montanide, given subcutaneously with topical imiquimod. No antigen has been assigned to these receptors.

The input for sequencing was PBMCs, taken from a glioma patient whose treatment included an IDH1 peptide vaccine. Receptors were obtained from a young man with glioma.

CDR3 in DNA: TGTGCCAGCAGTTACAGGACTCTAGGCGGCTACACCTTC. Protein: CASSYRTLGGYTF. The chain is built from TRBV6-5 and TRBJ1-2, with D unresolved. Trimming pared 2 bases from V and 8 bases from J, leaving 12 bases between. Germline V lookup: CDR1 MNHEY, CDR2 SVGAGI. The CDR3 runs to 13 residues.

V gene TRBV14 combines with J gene TRBJ1-6, with D unresolved. CDR1 SGHDN and CDR2 FVKESK come from the germline V gene. The CDR3 is 15 amino acids. The germline V and J ends were trimmed by 2 bases and 10 bases, with 15 bases remaining between them. CDR3: CASSQNPVGRSPLHF. Written as DNA, the CDR3 is TGTGCCAGCAGCCAAAATCCGGTAGGGAGATCACCCCTCCACTTT. Full variable domain (outside the CDR3, taken from reference TRBV14 and TRBJ1-6): EAGVTQFPSHSVIEKGQTVTLRCDPISGHDNLYWYRRVMGKEIKFLLHFVKESKQDESGMPNNRFLAERTGGTYSTLKVQPAELEDSGVYFCASSQNPVGRSPLHFGNGTRLTVT.

V and J are TRBV30 and TRBJ2-7; a possible D gene is TRBD2 (6 bases). The CDR3 contains 14 residues. Trimming removed 4 bases at V and 4 bases at J, with 17 bases between. Germline CDR1 and CDR2: GTSNPN and SVGIG (reference sequence). This CDR3 is CAWTRDSGGYEQYF. CDR3 DNA sequence: TGTGCCTGGACCCGGGACTCCGGAGGGTACGAGCAGTACTTC.

V and J are TRBV29-1 and TRBJ2-3, with a weak D call TRBD1 (7 bases). From germline, CDR1 is SQVTM and CDR2 ANQGSEA. V gave up 6 bases and J gave up 3 bases, with 22 bases separating them. The CDR3 consists of 16 residues. For the CDR3, the DNA is TGCAGCGTAGGGGGGACAGTAAATCACCCAACAGATACGCAGTATTTT. This translates into CSVGGTVNHPTDTQYF.

DNA for the CDR3: TGCGCCAGCAGCTTGGCGGGGGGGCTCTCCTACAATGAGCAGTTCTTC. Translation gives CASSLAGGLSYNEQFF. The chain recombines TRBV5-1 with TRBJ2-1, with 8 bases that match TRBD2. Germline V gene data show CDR1 as SGHRS and CDR2 as YFSETQ. The CDR3 runs to 16 residues. The J segment lost 0 bases and the V segment lost 0 bases, leaving 2 bases of the junction unmatched.

In this sample, this clone turned up once. This chain connects TRBV28 to TRBJ2-7; D call uncertain. V dropped 2 bases and J dropped 2 bases, with 7 bases sitting between them. The CDR3 extends over 13 amino acids. CDR1 and CDR2 (germline): MDHEN, SYDVKM. The CDR3 region has the DNA TGTGCCAGCAGTTTACCCAACCCCTACGAGCAGTACTTC. It yields the protein CASSLPNPYEQYF.

The rearrangement joins TRBV9 to TRBJ2-1; D gene unclear. The germline V and J ends were trimmed by 3 bases and 0 bases, with 10 bases remaining between them. Looked up from germline, CDR1 is SGDLS and CDR2 is YYNGEE. The CDR3 has 15 amino acids. As DNA, the CDR3 is TGTGCCAGCAGCGGAACGGCGAGCTCCTACAATGAGCAGTTCTTC. Amino acids: CASSGTASSYNEQFF.

This clone was seen only a few times. V and J are TRBV6-1 and TRBJ1-6; 8 bases are a match to TRBD1. The V gene's germline CDR1 is MNHNS and CDR2 SASEGT. Trimming cost V 4 bases and J 8 bases; bases outside gene matches: 7. The CDR3 sequence is 15 residues long. The CDR3 DNA reads as TGTGCCAGCAGTGTGGACAGGGCGAACTATTCACCCCTCCACTTT. Its translation: CASSVDRANYSPLHF.